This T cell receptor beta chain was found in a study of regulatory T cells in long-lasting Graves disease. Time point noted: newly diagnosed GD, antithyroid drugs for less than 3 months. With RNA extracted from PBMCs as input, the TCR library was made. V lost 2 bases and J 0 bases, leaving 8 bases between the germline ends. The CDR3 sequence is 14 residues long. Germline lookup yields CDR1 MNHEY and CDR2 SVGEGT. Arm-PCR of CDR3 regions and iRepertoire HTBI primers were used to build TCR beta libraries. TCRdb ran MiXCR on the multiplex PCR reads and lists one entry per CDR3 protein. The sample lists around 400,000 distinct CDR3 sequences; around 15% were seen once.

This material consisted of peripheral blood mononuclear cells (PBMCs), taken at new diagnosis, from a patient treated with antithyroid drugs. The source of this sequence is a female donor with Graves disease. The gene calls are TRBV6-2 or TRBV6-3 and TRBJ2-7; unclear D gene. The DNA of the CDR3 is TGTGCCAGCAGTTACGCCCTCCACTCCTACGAGCAGTACTTC. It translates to CASSYALHSYEQYF.